One and the same sample provided the 20 T cell receptor beta chains below, sequenced in a study of graft-versus-host responses after intestinal transplantation. No antigen has been assigned to these receptors. Libraries were prepared by immunoSEQ multiplex PCR; TCRdb keeps only in-frame clonotypes and omits some of them. There are tens of thousands of clones in the sample; 90% to 95% occur only once, and around 1.1% lies in the top ten. The sample in question was unstimulated CD8+ T cells sorted from spleen or lymph node cells, obtained before transplant. The receptors were sampled from a human donor who was the organ donor for an intestinal transplant.

This clone was detected only once. The V and J genes are TRBV28 and TRBJ1-1; TRBD1 matches 7 bases. J was trimmed by 3 bases and V by 4 bases; bases with no gene match: 8. The CDR3 spans 15 residues. Germline V CDR1 and CDR2: MDHEN, SYDVKM. The DNA of the CDR3 is TGTGCCAGCAGTTCACCCCCAGGGGGTCACACTGAAGCTTTCTTT. This sequence encodes CASSSPPGGHTEAFF.

The chain links TRBV27 to TRBJ1-1, with a possible D match to TRBD1 (5 bases). V was trimmed by 7 bases and J by 2 bases, leaving 14 bases between them. Germline V gene lookup returns CDR1 MNHEY and CDR2 SMNVEV (reference sequence). The CDR3 has 14 amino acids. CDR3 in DNA: TGTGCCAGCAACTTCGGGACTGGAAACACTGAAGCTTTCTTT. As protein: CASNFGTGNTEAFF.

The V call is TRBV15, the J call TRBJ2-3, with D possibly matching TRBD2 (6 bases). The germline V and J ends were trimmed by 0 bases and 5 bases, with 9 bases remaining between them. Germline V gene sequence: CDR1 LNHNV, CDR2 YYDKDF (reference sequence). The CDR3 is 14 amino acids. CDR3 protein: CATSRDRRGDTQYF. CDR3 DNA sequence: TGTGCCACCAGCAGAGATAGGAGGGGAGATACGCAGTATTTT.

The chain carries TRBV19 and TRBJ2-1; TRBD1 matches at 9 bases. Germline CDR1 LNHDA, CDR2 SQIVND (reference sequence). The V gene end was trimmed by 9 bases and the J gene end by 7 bases; junction bases not matched to a gene: 10. The CDR3 runs to 14 residues. The CDR3: CASRLWDRANEQFF. As DNA, the CDR3 is TGTGCCAGCCGTTTGTGGGACAGGGCAAATGAGCAGTTCTTC.

The genes are TRBV5-1 and TRBJ1-1, with D unresolved. Germline V gives CDR1 SGHRS, CDR2 YFSETQ. Between the trimmed V and J ends, which lost 1 base and 1 base, there was a span of 8 bases. The CDR3 loop spans 14 amino acids. The CDR3 DNA reads as TGCGCCAGCAGCTTGCCTTTCCCGAACACTGAAGCTTTCTTT. This translates into CASSLPFPNTEAFF.

This clone was counted once. The rearrangement joins TRBV11-2 to TRBJ1-2; possible D gene TRBD1, 6 bases. V lost 2 bases to trimming and J lost 5 bases, with 15 bases between them. Germline V gene lookup returns CDR1 SGHAT and CDR2 FQNNGV. This CDR3 region has 15 residues. CDR3 DNA sequence: TGTGCCAGCAGCTTAAAAGGATTCAGGGGATATGGCTACACCTTC. Translation gives CASSLKGFRGYGYTF.

This rearrangement joins TRBV19 to TRBJ2-2; possible D gene TRBD1, 6 bases. CDR3 length: 16 residues. V lost 1 base and J 4 bases, leaving 13 bases between the germline ends. Looked up from germline, CDR1 is LNHDA and CDR2 is SQIVND (reference sequence). The CDR3 spells CASSIGRTVFTGELFF. DNA for the CDR3: TGTGCCAGTAGTATAGGGAGGACAGTATTCACCGGGGAGCTGTTTTTT. Using reference TRBV19 and TRBJ2-2 for the parts outside the CDR3, the full variable domain is DGGITQSPKYLFRKEGQNVTLSCEQNLNHDAMYWYRQDPGQGLRLIYYSQIVNDFQKGDIAEGYSVSREKKESFPLTVTSAQKNPTAFYLCASSIGRTVFTGELFFGEGSRLTVL.

V gene TRBV9 combines with J gene TRBJ2-3; maybe TRBD2 (7 bases). The CDR3 loop spans 16 amino acids. Germline V gene sequence: CDR1 SGDLS, CDR2 YYNGEE. V was trimmed by 0 bases and J by 5 bases, leaving 16 bases between them. Written as DNA, the CDR3 is TGTGCCAGCAGCGTAGGGGAGGGGGACTGGATAGATACGCAGTATTTT. Encoded protein: CASSVGEGDWIDTQYF.

CDR3 amino acids: CASSSGGGEQFF. The CDR3 DNA reads TGTGCCAGCAGCTCAGGGGGCGGGGAGCAGTTCTTC. The chain recombines TRBV7-2 with TRBJ2-1, with 8 bases fitting TRBD1. CDR1 is SGHTA and CDR2 is FQGNSA in the germline V gene. V was pared by 4 bases and J by 10 bases, with 3 bases of the junction left unmatched. CDR3 length: 12 residues.

The chain couples TRBV5-5 to TRBJ1-1, with TRBD1 as a possible D gene (5 bases). Germline loops: CDR1 SGHKS, CDR2 YYEKEE (reference sequence). The V end lost 4 bases, the J end lost 7 bases, and 17 bases lay between the germline ends. The CDR3 has 14 amino acids. CDR3 protein: CASSPRAGVDEAFF. The CDR3 DNA is TGTGCCAGCAGCCCGAGGGCGGGGGTTGATGAAGCTTTCTTT.

The chain links TRBV27 to TRBJ2-5; 7 positions match TRBD2. CDR1 MNHEY and CDR2 SMNVEV come from the germline V gene (reference sequence). Trimming removed 4 bases from V and 5 bases from J; junction bases left unmatched: 10. The CDR3 runs to 15 residues. The DNA of the CDR3 is TGTGCCAGCAGTTCATGGGGAGCCGGGGGGGAGACCCAGTACTTC. Protein product: CASSSWGAGGETQYF.

The chain couples TRBV4-1 to TRBJ2-5; TRBD2 matches 10 bases. TRBJ2-7 explains the end of the DNA better; the J call may be wrong. The germline V gene encodes CDR1 MGHRA and CDR2 YSYEKL. The CDR3 contains 15 residues. As DNA, the CDR3 is TGCGCCAGCAGCCAAAGCGGGGGGGGGTCCTACGAGCAGTACTTC. It specifies CASSQSGGGSYEQYF.

J is TRBJ2-1 and V is TRBV28; TRBD2 agrees at 8 bases. V was pared by 4 bases and J by 6 bases, with 11 bases of the junction left unmatched. CDR3 size: 16 residues. From germline, CDR1 is MDHEN and CDR2 SYDVKM. The CDR3 is CASSSHPGLAGNEQFF. The CDR3 nucleotides read TGTGCCAGCAGTTCCCATCCGGGGCTAGCGGGCAATGAGCAGTTCTTC.

The V and J genes are TRBV27 and TRBJ2-3; 10 bases line up with TRBD2. The V segment lost 4 bases and the J segment 3 bases; nucleotides outside the gene matches: 7. The length of the CDR3 is 16 residues. Germline CDR1 and CDR2: MNHEY and SMNVEV (reference sequence). In nucleotides, the CDR3 is TGTGCCAGCAGTTCTCCTCCTAGCGGGAGAACAGATACGCAGTATTTT. Translating gives CASSSPPSGRTDTQYF.

The genes are TRBV5-6 and TRBJ1-1; D is perhaps TRBD1 (5 bases). CDR3 length: 13 amino acids. CDR1 is SGHDT and CDR2 is YYEEEE in the germline V gene. V was clipped by 0 bases and J by 7 bases, with 10 bases between them. In DNA, the CDR3 is TGTGCCAGCAGCTTGGGGGCGGGGGGTGAAGCTTTCTTT. Amino acids: CASSLGAGGEAFF.

This chain uses TRBV5-1 with TRBJ2-7, with 7 bases fitting TRBD1. Trimming at V came to 3 bases and at J to 6 bases, leaving 3 bases not matched to a gene. The V gene's germline CDR1 is SGHRS and CDR2 YFSETQ. CDR3 size: 12 residues. The CDR3 reads CASSWTGPEQYF. Written as DNA, the CDR3 is TGCGCCAGCAGCTGGACAGGACCCGAGCAGTACTTC. The full variable domain, with the rest looked up from reference TRBV5-1 and TRBJ2-7, is KAGVTQTPRYLIKTRGQQVTLSCSPISGHRSVSWYQQTPGQGLQFLFEYFSETQRNKGNFPGRFSGRQFSNSRSEMNVSTLELGDSALYLCASSWTGPEQYFGPGTRLTVT.

The chain is built from TRBV27 and TRBJ1-1; no clear D. The length of the CDR3 is 14 residues. CDR1 and CDR2 (germline): MNHEY, SMNVEV (reference sequence). V was cut by 3 bases and J by 1 base, with 9 bases left in between. The CDR3 region has the DNA TGTGCCAGCAGTTTGGGAGGGTCGAACACTGAAGCTTTCTTT. Its translation is CASSLGGSNTEAFF.

V gene TRBV7-8 combines with J gene TRBJ1-5; 12 bases line up with TRBD1. The germline V gene encodes CDR1 SGHVS and CDR2 FQNEAQ. This CDR3 is 19 amino acids long. Trimming cost V 5 bases and J 0 bases; bases outside gene matches: 11. The CDR3 reads CASSPGTGGPEFSNQPQHF. CDR3 in DNA: TGTGCCAGCAGCCCCGGGACAGGGGGCCCCGAATTTAGCAATCAGCCCCAGCATTTT. Filled out from reference TRBV7-8 and TRBJ1-5, the complete variable domain reads GAGVSQSPRYKVAKRGQDVALRCDPISGHVSLFWYQQALGQGPEFLTYFQNEAQLDKSGLPSDRFFAERPEGSVSTLKIQRTQQEDSAVYLCASSPGTGGPEFSNQPQHFGDGTRLSIL.

The chain has TRBV7-2 and TRBJ2-4; TRBD2 agrees at 9 bases. The V gene end was trimmed by 5 bases and the J gene end by 6 bases; junction bases not matched to a gene: 5. The CDR3 is made up of 14 amino acids. CDR1 SGHTA and CDR2 FQGNSA come from the germline V gene. The CDR3 nucleotides are TGTGCCAGCAGCCTTGGACTAGCGATAAACATTCAGTACTTC. Amino acids: CASSLGLAINIQYF.

This clone was recorded a few times. The V gene is TRBV13, the J gene TRBJ1-6, with D unclear. Looked up from germline, CDR1 is PRHDT and CDR2 is FYEKMQ (reference sequence). The length of the CDR3 is 13 residues. Between the trimmed V and J ends, which lost 1 base and 12 bases, there was a span of 10 bases. This CDR3 is CASSLVKAGPLHF. The CDR3 bases are TGTGCCAGCAGCTTAGTCAAAGCGGGACCCCTCCACTTT. Full variable domain (rest looked up from reference TRBV13 and TRBJ1-6): AAGVIQSPRHLIKEKRETATLKCYPIPRHDTVYWYQQGPGQDPQFLISFYEKMQSDKGSIPDRFSAQQFSDYHSELNMSSLELGDSALYFCASSLVKAGPLHFGNGTRLTVT.